Following are 19 T cell receptor beta chains from one sample sequenced in a study of CD8 T cells in ankylosing spondylitis. TCRdb re-called the 5' RACE reads with MiXCR, one entry per CDR3 protein. In the table there are roughly 42,000 distinct CDR3 sequences, roughly 2.5% of which are singletons. Sequenced sample: blood, either unsorted or a sorted T cell fraction (not recorded which). The receptors originated from a male donor with ankylosing spondylitis or in good health (not recorded which).

This clonotype was seen at least ten times. The rearrangement links TRBV9 to TRBJ2-7, with 12 bases aligning to TRBD1. V was pared by 4 bases and J by 3 bases, with 5 bases of the junction left unmatched. Germline assignment: CDR1 SGDLS and CDR2 YYNGEE. This CDR3 has 15 residues. CDR3 DNA: TGTGCCAGCAGCCAGGGACAGGGGGCTAACTACGAGCAGTACTTC. Protein product: CASSQGQGANYEQYF.

This clonotype appeared many times. This sequence joins TRBV9 and TRBJ2-6, with D hard to call. The V end lost 3 bases, the J end lost 0 bases, and 7 bases lay between the germline ends. CDR1 is SGDLS and CDR2 is YYNGEE in the germline V gene. This CDR3 has 15 residues. CDR3: CASSEGVSGANVLTF. The CDR3 bases are TGTGCCAGCAGCGAGGGTGTCTCTGGGGCCAACGTCCTGACTTTC.

This clonotype was detected many times. This chain joins TRBV9 and TRBJ2-1, with 13 nucleotides matching TRBD2. Losses at the gene ends were 3 bases for V and 7 bases for J; bases not matched to a gene: 4. Per the germline V gene, CDR1 is SGDLS and CDR2 is YYNGEE. The CDR3 is made up of 15 amino acids. This chain's CDR3 is CASSATSGRQNEQFF. CDR3 nucleotides: TGTGCCAGCAGCGCGACTAGCGGGAGGCAGAATGAGCAGTTCTTC. Using reference TRBV9 and TRBJ2-1 for the parts outside the CDR3, the full variable domain is DSGVTQTPKHLITATGQRVTLRCSPRSGDLSVYWYQQSLDQGLQFLIQYYNGEERAKGNILERFSAQQFPDLHSELNLSSLELGDSALYFCASSATSGRQNEQFFGPGTRLTVL.

This clonotype came up many times. J is TRBJ2-3 and V is TRBV9; 8 bases fit TRBD2. Trimming took 7 bases from V and 0 from J; bases not matched to a gene: 7. Germline V gene lookup returns CDR1 SGDLS and CDR2 YYNGEE. The CDR3 totals 15 residues. In nucleotides, the CDR3 is TGTGCCAGCGGAAGCGGGAGCCGTAGCACAGATACGCAGTATTTT. Translated: CASGSGSRSTDTQYF.

This clonotype has ten or more counts. The CDR3 sequence: CASSPGLADTGELFF. The CDR3 region has the DNA TGTGCCAGCAGCCCGGGACTAGCAGACACCGGGGAGCTGTTTTTT. The rearrangement links TRBV9 to TRBJ2-2, with 9 positions matching TRBD2. Germline assignment: CDR1 SGDLS and CDR2 YYNGEE. Germline trimming cut 4 bases from V and 3 bases from J; bases unmatched to any gene: 4. The CDR3 is 15 amino acids. Looking up the rest from reference TRBV9 and TRBJ2-2 gives the full variable domain: DSGVTQTPKHLITATGQRVTLRCSPRSGDLSVYWYQQSLDQGLQFLIQYYNGEERAKGNILERFSAQQFPDLHSELNLSSLELGDSALYFCASSPGLADTGELFFGEGSRLTVL.

This clonotype was observed at least ten times. The chain links TRBV9 to TRBJ1-6; 8 positions match TRBD1. This CDR3 has 15 residues. From germline, CDR1 is SGDLS and CDR2 YYNGEE. V shed 4 bases and J 7 bases; nucleotides not matched to a gene: 7. For the CDR3, the DNA is TGTGCCAGCAGCAGACGGACAGGGATCAATTCACCCCTCCACTTT. Translation gives CASSRRTGINSPLHF.

This clonotype came up many times. The rearrangement joins TRBV9 to TRBJ1-4; possible D gene TRBD1, 5 bases. Trimming pared 3 bases from V and 7 bases from J, leaving 10 bases between. This CDR3 has 13 amino acids. CDR1 and CDR2 from the germline V gene are SGDLS and YYNGEE. Here the CDR3 reads CASSAGAVEKLFF. The CDR3 DNA sequence: TGTGCCAGCAGCGCCGGGGCGGTTGAAAAACTGTTTTTT.

This clonotype was detected ten times or more. The rearrangement uses TRBV9 and TRBJ2-1, with D possibly being TRBD2 (5 bases). CDR3 length equals 15 residues. Germline V lookup: CDR1 SGDLS, CDR2 YYNGEE. V was cut by 2 bases and J by 6 bases, with 15 bases left in between. The CDR3 coding sequence is TGTGCCAGCAGCGTGACGGTAGCGCGTTTCAATGAGCAGTTCTTC. This gives the protein CASSVTVARFNEQFF.

This clonotype showed up just a few times. CDR3 in amino acids: CASSMSPTGGELFF. Here the CDR3 DNA reads TGTGCCAGCAGCATGAGCCCAACAGGCGGGGAGCTGTTTTTT. The V and J genes are TRBV9 and TRBJ2-2; the D gene is possibly TRBD1 (5 bases). Germline-derived CDR1 and CDR2 are SGDLS and YYNGEE. Deletions cut 4 bases from V and 7 bases from J, with 14 bases between. The CDR3 loop spans 14 amino acids.

Ten or more counts support this clonotype. The chain has TRBV9 and TRBJ1-1, with a possible D match to TRBD1 (6 bases). This CDR3 is 14 amino acids long. The V end was cut by 4 bases, the J end by 5 bases, with 15 bases between. The germline V gene encodes CDR1 SGDLS and CDR2 YYNGEE. This CDR3 is CASSPLYRATEAFF. DNA for the CDR3: TGTGCCAGCAGCCCCCTTTACAGGGCAACTGAAGCTTTCTTT.

This clonotype was picked up many times. The gene calls are TRBV9 and TRBJ2-2; 11 nucleotides align to TRBD2. Germline V gene lookup returns CDR1 SGDLS and CDR2 YYNGEE. This CDR3 contains 15 residues. After removal of 3 bases from V and 7 bases from J, the junction contained 5 bases not matched to a gene. CDR3 nucleotides: TGTGCCAGCAGCGCCCTAGCGGGAGGAATCGGGGAGCTGTTTTTT. It encodes CASSALAGGIGELFF.

This clonotype was observed at least ten times. V and J are TRBV9 and TRBJ1-4; D ambiguous. V dropped 4 bases and J dropped 7 bases, with 14 bases sitting between them. Germline V gene data show CDR1 as SGDLS and CDR2 as YYNGEE. The CDR3 spans 14 residues. Here the CDR3 reads CASSPIPMGEKLFF. In DNA form, the CDR3 reads TGTGCCAGCAGCCCTATCCCCATGGGTGAAAAACTGTTTTTT. The full variable domain, rest sourced from reference TRBV9 and TRBJ1-4, is DSGVTQTPKHLITATGQRVTLRCSPRSGDLSVYWYQQSLDQGLQFLIQYYNGEERAKGNILERFSAQQFPDLHSELNLSSLELGDSALYFCASSPIPMGEKLFFGSGTQLSVL.

This clonotype was counted ten times or more. The chain links TRBV9 to TRBJ2-1; D unresolved. This CDR3 is built from 14 residues. Germline V lookup: CDR1 SGDLS, CDR2 YYNGEE. V gave up 0 bases and J gave up 9 bases, with 13 bases separating them. The CDR3 protein is CASSVAPEKGEQFF. CDR3 bases: TGTGCCAGCAGCGTAGCGCCGGAGAAGGGTGAGCAGTTCTTC.

This clonotype showed up many times. This chain joins TRBV9 and TRBJ2-5; D is possibly TRBD1 or TRBD2 (5 bases each). Between the trimmed V and J ends, which lost 0 bases and 5 bases, there was a span of 14 bases. CDR3 length: 15 residues. CDR1 is SGDLS and CDR2 is YYNGEE in the germline V gene. The CDR3 DNA sequence: TGTGCCAGCAGCGTAGATTGGGGGTTGGGGGAGACCCAGTACTTC. Translation: CASSVDWGLGETQYF.

Ten or more counts support this clonotype. V is TRBV9 and J is TRBJ2-5; no clear D. The CDR3 is 13 amino acids. CDR1 is SGDLS and CDR2 is YYNGEE in the germline V gene. The germline V and J ends were trimmed by 1 base and 1 base, with 5 bases remaining between them. In DNA, the CDR3 is TGTGCCAGCAGCGTAAATATCCAAGAGACCCAGTACTTC. It is translated as CASSVNIQETQYF.

This clonotype was detected ten times or more. The genes are TRBV9 and TRBJ2-6; the D call may be TRBD1 or TRBD2 (5 bases each). From germline, CDR1 is SGDLS and CDR2 YYNGEE. The V end was cut by 4 bases, the J end by 2 bases, with 25 bases between. The length of the CDR3 is 20 residues. The CDR3 protein is CASSLVPSRSGTAGANVLTF. The DNA for the CDR3 is TGTGCCAGCAGCTTAGTCCCCAGCAGGTCAGGGACCGCTGGGGCCAACGTCCTGACTTTC.

In its sample, this clonotype was seen many times. Written as DNA, the CDR3 is TGTGCCAGCAGCCCGACAGGGTATAGGGAGCGGCAGTACTTC. This gives the protein CASSPTGYRERQYF. The chain employs TRBV9 and TRBJ2-7; 7 bases are shared with TRBD1. CDR1 and CDR2 from the germline V gene are SGDLS and YYNGEE. The J segment lost 9 bases and the V segment lost 4 bases, leaving 13 bases of the junction unmatched. The CDR3 length is 14 residues. Based on the CDR3 plus reference TRBV9 and TRBJ2-7, the full variable domain is DSGVTQTPKHLITATGQRVTLRCSPRSGDLSVYWYQQSLDQGLQFLIQYYNGEERAKGNILERFSAQQFPDLHSELNLSSLELGDSALYFCASSPTGYRERQYFGPGTRLTVT.

This clonotype was recorded at least ten times. This chain links TRBV9 with TRBJ1-6; the D gene is possibly TRBD1 (6 bases). Germline V lookup: CDR1 SGDLS, CDR2 YYNGEE. The CDR3 extends over 14 amino acids. V was cut by 5 bases and J by 7 bases, with 13 bases left in between. The CDR3 region is CASRGASLNSPLHF. DNA of the CDR3: TGTGCCAGCAGGGGGGCATCCCTCAATTCACCCCTCCACTTT. Combining the CDR3 with reference TRBV9 and TRBJ1-6 gives the whole variable domain DSGVTQTPKHLITATGQRVTLRCSPRSGDLSVYWYQQSLDQGLQFLIQYYNGEERAKGNILERFSAQQFPDLHSELNLSSLELGDSALYFCASRGASLNSPLHFGNGTRLTVT.

This clonotype has ten or more counts. The rearrangement links TRBV9 to TRBJ2-1; D not resolved. The CDR3 spans 14 residues. Germline CDR1 SGDLS, CDR2 YYNGEE. V lost 4 bases, J lost 3 bases, and 11 bases lay in between. The CDR3 is CASSPRVDYNEQFF. Written as DNA, the CDR3 is TGTGCCAGCAGCCCCCGGGTGGACTACAATGAGCAGTTCTTC.